One and the same sample provided the 7 T cell receptor beta chains below, sequenced in a study of blood T cell repertoires in COVID-19. The method was immunoSEQ multiplex PCR; TCRdb's version includes in-frame clones alone and lacks a portion of them. The sample has 170,000 or so clones; roughly nine tenths are singletons. Sequencing was performed on peripheral blood. The receptors come from a man aged 18-30 years who had recovered from COVID-19.

The V and J genes are TRBV9 and TRBJ1-1; no definite D call. V was cut by 2 bases and J by 3 bases, with 8 bases left in between. The CDR3 runs to 13 residues. CDR1 SGDLS and CDR2 YYNGEE come from the germline V gene. CDR3 region: CASSVEGDTEAFF. As DNA, the CDR3 is TGTGCCAGCAGCGTTGAAGGAGACACTGAAGCTTTCTTT.

Only one count was recorded for this clone. The rearrangement links TRBV28 to TRBJ2-7; maybe TRBD2 (6 bases). Germline assignment: CDR1 MDHEN and CDR2 SYDVKM. This CDR3 contains 14 residues. Trimming removed 4 bases from V and 4 bases from J, with 14 bases in between. The DNA of the CDR3 is TGTGCCAGCAGTTCCAGGGAGGCTGTATACGAGCAGTACTTC. Residues: CASSSREAVYEQYF.

The rearrangement uses TRBV9 and TRBJ1-1; no clear D. The CDR3 is 14 residues long. V was shortened by 0 bases and J by 1 base, with 7 bases between the two germline ends. Germline assignment: CDR1 SGDLS and CDR2 YYNGEE. The CDR3 here is CASSVASGNTEAFF. The CDR3 bases are TGTGCCAGCAGCGTAGCGTCAGGGAACACTGAAGCTTTCTTT.

This sequence joins TRBV6-5 and TRBJ2-1; 8 nucleotides agree with TRBD2. CDR3 length: 15 amino acids. CDR1 is MNHEY and CDR2 is SVGAGI in the germline V gene. Germline trimming cut 0 bases from V and 9 bases from J; bases unmatched to any gene: 7. The CDR3 reads CASSYSSVLAGEQFF. Here the CDR3 DNA reads TGTGCCAGCAGTTACTCGTCCGTCCTAGCGGGTGAGCAGTTCTTC.

The chain joins TRBV5-8 to TRBJ1-2, with 7 bases fitting TRBD1. The CDR3 covers 13 residues. V dropped 4 bases and J dropped 8; count of bases not matched to a gene: 8. CDR1 and CDR2 (germline): SGHTS, YDEGEE. CDR3 nucleotides: TGTGCCAGCAGCCTCGACAGGGTAGGCGGCTACACCTTC. The encoded protein is CASSLDRVGGYTF.

This clone is a singleton in its sample. The J gene is TRBJ2-5, the V gene TRBV6-5, with 7 bases lining up with TRBD2. The germline CDR1 and CDR2 sequences are MNHEY and SVGAGI. Trimming cost V 8 bases and J 5 bases; bases outside gene matches: 5. The CDR3 is 12 amino acids. The CDR3 sequence is CASGRGVETQYF. The CDR3 nucleotides read TGTGCCAGCGGGAGGGGTGTGGAGACCCAGTACTTC.

The V gene is TRBV5-6, the J gene TRBJ2-1, with unresolved D. This CDR3 spans 12 amino acids. Per germline, CDR1 SGHDT and CDR2 YYEEEE. Trimming took off 4 bases at V and 3 bases at J, with 5 bases between the two ends. CDR3 sequence: CASSLNYNEQFF. The CDR3 nucleotides read TGTGCCAGCAGCCTAAACTACAATGAGCAGTTCTTC.